This T cell receptor (beta chain) was obtained from a study of cytomegalovirus exposure and HLA in healthy donors. General observations from the study: CMV serostatus was the only immune exposure information that was available. TCR beta V- and J-gene trimming, according to a later analysis, was linked to a missense DCLRE1C variant.

Use of 60 Vbeta and 13 Jbeta primers characterized the PCR. Generated by immunoSEQ multiplex PCR, the TCRdb table keeps only in-frame clones and is missing some. The sample lists approximately 150,000 clones, 65% to 70% occurring once. Turning to this clone: The antigen is unknown.

The germline CDR1 and CDR2 sequences are MNHNS and SASEGT. There are 16 residues in the CDR3. With V trimmed by 7 bases and J by 3 bases, 8 bases remained unmatched. This TCR was recovered from a young woman in good health and CMV-seropositive. V and J are TRBV6-1 and TRBJ2-1, with 11 bases lining up with TRBD2. Sequenced sample: PBMCs. The CDR3 nucleotides are TGTGCCAGCAATGAGGCGGGACTAGCGGACTACAATGAGCAGTTCTTC. The encoded protein is CASNEAGLADYNEQFF.